This TCR beta chain was recorded in a study of blood T cell repertoires in COVID-19. Whole-study context: Spain, Italy and the United States supplied samples that represented acute and convalescent COVID-19. Sample material is recorded as cDNA or gDNA derived from T cells, B-cell-depleted T cells, or PBMCs.

Original data processing: Nucleated cell counts were estimated from reference gene primer amplification. Data came from immunoSEQ multiplex PCR; TCRdb stores just in-frame clones and leaves some out. The DNA gave D and trimming, while V, J and clone size come from that table. The sample includes some 220,000 clones, 84% of them seen just once. The length of the CDR3 is 16 residues. Germline-derived CDR1 and CDR2 are PRHDT and FYEKMQ (reference sequence). V gave up 2 bases and J gave up 9 bases, with 21 bases separating them. This sequence joins TRBV13 and TRBJ2-3; possible D gene TRBD1, 5 bases. The sequencing input was peripheral blood. This TCR derives from a man between 45 and 60 years old with active or convalescent COVID-19. As DNA, the CDR3 is TGTGCCAGCAGCTTAAGGGGCCTTAACCCCCTCAAGACGCAGTATTTT. Protein product: CASSLRGLNPLKTQYF.